A selection of T cell receptor beta chains follows, all from one sample in a study of PD-1 blockade in classical Hodgkin lymphoma. Assay: immunoSEQ multiplex PCR; the TCRdb copy retains only in-frame clones and omits some. In the table there are about 34,000 clones, 76% of which are singletons. Sequenced material: peripheral blood mononuclear cells (PBMCs), taken before the second cycle of nivolumab. These TCRs come from a human donor with classical Hodgkin lymphoma. Each CDR3 is given with its conserved first and last residue. The D gene is left open where the match is weak. Size is stated for part of the rows, as once, few or many counts, or as a class when the clone is expanded.

size | J | V | D | DNA | CDR3
few | TRBJ2-4 | TRBV5-8 | . | TGTGCCAGCAGCCAAAGGGCGCAAAAAAACATTCAGTACTTC | CASSQRAQKNIQYF
. | TRBJ2-2 | TRBV9 | . | TGTGCCAGCAGCTACAGGGACCACACCGGGGAGCTGTTTTTT | CASSYRDHTGELFF
. | TRBJ1-4 | TRBV10-3 | . | TGTGCCATTTCGACAGGAGGGGGTGAAAAACTGTTTTTT | CAISTGGGEKLFF
. | TRBJ2-3 | TRBV11-3 | TRBD2 | TGTGCCAGCAGCCCCGGGACCGGGACTAGCGGTTTCACAGATACGCAGTATTTT | CASSPGTGTSGFTDTQYF
. | TRBJ2-5 | TRBV7-2 | TRBD2 | TGTGCCAGCAGCCCCCTCCGGAGTAGCGGGGGGTTCGGTCAAGAGACCCAGTACTTC | CASSPLRSSGGFGQETQYF
. | TRBJ2-5 | TRBV7-8 | . | TGTGCCAGCAGCCAAACGGGGGGCGGGGAGACCCAGTACTTC | CASSQTGGGETQYF
. | TRBJ2-3 | TRBV4-1 | . | TGCGCCAGCAGCCAAGTTTCCGGTCAGGGGGGCTTCACAGATACGCAGTATTTT | CASSQVSGQGGFTDTQYF
. | TRBJ2-4 | TRBV4-3 | . | TGCGCCAGCAGCCAGGTTGACAAAAACATTCAGTACTTC | CASSQVDKNIQYF
. | TRBJ2-2 | TRBV28 | . | TGTGCCAGCAGTTTAGCCAGGGCTCCCGCCGGGGAGCTGTTTTTT | CASSLARAPAGELFF
. | TRBJ1-2 | TRBV5-5 | . | TGTGCCAGCAGCTTGCCGCTAGGGAACTATGGCTACACCTTC | CASSLPLGNYGYTF
. | TRBJ2-1 | TRBV5-1 | . | TGCGCCAGCAGCACTACTAGCTCCCCCTACAATGAGCAGTTCTTC | CASSTTSSPYNEQFF
. | TRBJ1-5 | TRBV2 | . | TGTGCCAGCAGGAAGGAACGAGGGGTCTCGGATCAGCCCCAGCATTTT | CASRKERGVSDQPQHF
few | TRBJ1-5 | TRBV7-9 | . | TGTGCCAGCAGCTTCGGTGATCAGCCCCAGCATTTT | CASSFGDQPQHF
. | TRBJ2-3 | TRBV30 | . | TGTGCCCGTCGGAAAGAGAGCTCTTCACAGATGCAGTACACCCTCACAGATACGCAGTATTTT | CARRKESSSQMQYTLTDTQYF
. | TRBJ2-7 | TRBV19 | TRBD1 | TGTGCCAGTAGTATTGGACAGGGGGCCCGCATTGCGACCTACGAGCAGTACTTC | CASSIGQGARIATYEQYF
. | TRBJ2-3 | TRBV10-3 | TRBD2 | TGTGCCATCAGTGGGACTAGCGGGGGCGGCACAGATACGCAGTATTTT | CAISGTSGGGTDTQYF
. | TRBJ1-6 | TRBV2 | . | TGTGCCAGCAGTGTAGCGCGGGCAGGGGATGGTTCACCCCTCCACTTT | CASSVARAGDGSPLHF
. | TRBJ2-3 | TRBV29-1 | . | TGCAGCGTTAGAGGGACGCCGAGCACAGATACGCAGTATTTT | CSVRGTPSTDTQYF
. | TRBJ2-2 | TRBV5-1 | . | TGCGCCAGCAGCTTCGTGGATTTCACCGGGGAGCTGTTTTTT | CASSFVDFTGELFF
. | TRBJ2-2 | TRBV15 | . | TGTGCCACCAGCAGGGAACCTAGGACTTACGGGGAGCTGTTTTTT | CATSREPRTYGELFF
. | TRBJ2-5 | TRBV7-6 | . | TGTGCCAGCAGCTTAACCCCGGGGACCCAGTACTTC | CASSLTPGTQYF
. | TRBJ2-2 | TRBV30 | . | TGTGCCTGGAGTAATAAGGGGACCGGGGAGCTGTTTTTT | CAWSNKGTGELFF
few | TRBJ2-7 | TRBV6-6 | TRBD1 | TGTGCCAGCAGCTCTACCGGGGACAGGTGTTTTGGGCAGTACTTC | CASSSTGDRCFGQYF
. | TRBJ1-5 | TRBV9 | . | TGTGCCAGCAGCGTAGACGGACTCAATCAGCCCCAGCATTTT | CASSVDGLNQPQHF
. | TRBJ1-3 | TRBV19 | . | TGTGCCAGTAGTACGCTACACAACTCTGGAAACACCATATATTTT | CASSTLHNSGNTIYF
. | TRBJ2-6 | TRBV5-1 | . | TGCGCCAGCAGGCCCCTTAACAGGGCCTCTGGGGCCAACGTCCTGACTTTC | CASRPLNRASGANVLTF
. | TRBJ2-7 | TRBV7-8 | TRBD1 | TGTGCCAGCAGCTTAGATAGAAAAGGACAGGGGGGGCACGAGCAGTACTTC | CASSLDRKGQGGHEQYF
. | TRBJ1-5 | TRBV30 | TRBD1 | TGTGCCTGGAGGGGACAGGGAAGCGAGCAGCCCCAGCATTTT | CAWRGQGSEQPQHF
. | TRBJ2-5 | TRBV7-2 | . | TGTGCCAGCAGCCCCACGGTCCAAGAGACCCAGTACTTC | CASSPTVQETQYF
. | TRBJ2-4 | TRBV19 | TRBD2 | TGTGCCAGTAGTCCCTCCCGACTAGCGGGGGCCGGTATTCAGTACTTC | CASSPSRLAGAGIQYF